A selection of T cell receptor beta chains follows, all from one sample in a study of control samples from healthy donors and cancer patients. Sequencing used immunoSEQ multiplex PCR; TCRdb keeps in-frame clones, though not all of them. The data hold 150,000 or so clones, with nearly 95% observed a single time. Sequenced: blood. These receptors all come from a man aged 50 to 59 in good health. Both conserved end residues are part of each CDR3. The D gene is left open where the match is weak. Size tells how often a clone was seen (once, few, many) or the class of an expanded clone, and some rows leave it out.

CDR3 protein: CASHLTGGPYEQYF
CDR3 DNA: TGCGCCAGCCATCTTACAGGGGGACCCTACGAGCAGTACTTC
clone size: .
D gene: TRBD1
J gene: TRBJ2-7
V gene: TRBV5-1

CDR3 protein: CASSEWRLTSNQPQHF
CDR3 DNA: TGTGCCAGCAGTGAATGGCGACTTACTAGCAATCAGCCCCAGCATTTT
clone size: .
D gene: .
J gene: TRBJ1-5
V gene: TRBV2

CDR3 protein: CSASVRTNEKLFF
CDR3 DNA: TGCAGTGCTAGTGTCAGAACTAATGAAAAACTGTTTTTT
clone size: .
D gene: .
J gene: TRBJ1-4
V gene: TRBV20-1

CDR3 protein: CASSLAPRSYNEQFF
CDR3 DNA: TGTGCCAGCAGTCTAGCGCCTCGCTCCTACAATGAGCAGTTCTTC
clone size: .
D gene: .
J gene: TRBJ2-1
V gene: TRBV7-9

CDR3 protein: CASSKGTGNGYTF
CDR3 DNA: TGTGCCAGCAGCAAGGGGACAGGGAACGGCTACACCTTC
clone size: .
D gene: TRBD1
J gene: TRBJ1-2
V gene: TRBV7-2

CDR3 protein: CSVSGWAGELFF
CDR3 DNA: TGCAGCGTTTCCGGATGGGCCGGGGAGCTGTTTTTT
clone size: .
D gene: .
J gene: TRBJ2-2
V gene: TRBV29-1

CDR3 protein: CASSLDQLAGGNEQFF
CDR3 DNA: TGCGCCAGCAGCTTGGATCAACTAGCGGGAGGGAATGAGCAGTTCTTC
clone size: .
D gene: TRBD2
J gene: TRBJ2-1
V gene: TRBV5-1

CDR3 protein: CASGTSLYEQYF
CDR3 DNA: TGCGCCAGCGGGACTAGCCTCTACGAGCAGTACTTC
clone size: .
D gene: TRBD2
J gene: TRBJ2-7
V gene: TRBV5-1

CDR3 protein: CASSMGVREAETQYF
CDR3 DNA: TGCGCCAGCAGCATGGGGGTGCGGGAGGCAGAGACCCAGTACTTC
clone size: .
D gene: TRBD2
J gene: TRBJ2-5
V gene: TRBV5-1

CDR3 protein: CATSGVGTETQYF
CDR3 DNA: TGTGCCACCAGTGGGGTAGGGACGGAGACCCAGTACTTC
clone size: .
D gene: .
J gene: TRBJ2-5
V gene: TRBV24-1

CDR3 protein: CASSSAMGGPSYEQYF
CDR3 DNA: TGTGCCAGCAGTTCCGCAATGGGGGGGCCTTCCTACGAGCAGTACTTC
clone size: .
D gene: .
J gene: TRBJ2-7
V gene: TRBV6-2/TRBV6-3

CDR3 protein: CASSPPGQLETQYF
CDR3 DNA: TGTGCCAGCAGTCCCCCGGGACAGCTAGAGACCCAGTACTTC
clone size: .
D gene: TRBD1
J gene: TRBJ2-5
V gene: TRBV28

CDR3 protein: CASSQAWAEAFF
CDR3 DNA: TGTGCCAGCAGCCAAGCTTGGGCTGAAGCTTTCTTT
clone size: .
D gene: .
J gene: TRBJ1-1
V gene: TRBV3-1/TRBV3-2

CDR3 protein: CASSLVWRSQANYGYTF
CDR3 DNA: TGTGCCAGCAGCTTAGTATGGCGCAGCCAAGCTAACTATGGCTACACCTTC
clone size: .
D gene: .
J gene: TRBJ1-2
V gene: TRBV7-9

CDR3 protein: CASSSYLTGTIIEKLFF
CDR3 DNA: TGTGCCAGCAGTTCCTATCTAACCGGGACTATAATCGAAAAACTGTTTTTT
clone size: .
D gene: .
J gene: TRBJ1-4
V gene: TRBV27

CDR3 protein: CASIAGLSYEQYF
CDR3 DNA: TGTGCCAGCATTGCAGGGTTATCCTACGAGCAGTACTTC
clone size: .
D gene: .
J gene: TRBJ2-7
V gene: TRBV25-1

CDR3 protein: CASSDLSRGTFYNEQFF
CDR3 DNA: TGTGCCAGCAGTGACCTTTCGAGGGGAACCTTCTACAATGAGCAGTTCTTC
clone size: .
D gene: .
J gene: TRBJ2-1
V gene: TRBV25-1

CDR3 protein: CASSRTLAYEQYF
CDR3 DNA: TGTGCCAGCAGCCGCACGTTAGCCTACGAGCAGTACTTC
clone size: .
D gene: .
J gene: TRBJ2-7
V gene: TRBV27

CDR3 protein: CASSFEGRETQYF
CDR3 DNA: TGTGCCAGCAGTTTTGAGGGTAGGGAGACCCAGTACTTC
clone size: .
D gene: .
J gene: TRBJ2-5
V gene: TRBV27

CDR3 protein: CASSIRQVSSGTQYF
CDR3 DNA: TGTGCCAGCAGCATTAGACAGGTATCATCTGGGACCCAGTACTTC
clone size: .
D gene: .
J gene: TRBJ2-5
V gene: TRBV11-2

CDR3 protein: CASSTPDSLAKNIQYF
CDR3 DNA: TGTGCCAGTAGTACCCCCGACAGCCTAGCCAAAAACATTCAGTACTTC
clone size: .
D gene: .
J gene: TRBJ2-4
V gene: TRBV19

CDR3 protein: CASRGGTGKGYGYTF
CDR3 DNA: TGTGCCAGCAGGGGGGGGACAGGGAAGGGCTATGGCTACACCTTC
clone size: .
D gene: TRBD1
J gene: TRBJ1-2
V gene: TRBV6-5

CDR3 protein: CAWSVAGGTEAFF
CDR3 DNA: TGTGCCTGGAGTGTCGCAGGGGGCACTGAAGCTTTCTTT
clone size: .
D gene: TRBD1
J gene: TRBJ1-1
V gene: TRBV30

CDR3 protein: CASSESGGPSGEQYF
CDR3 DNA: TGTGCCAGCAGTGAATCCGGGGGCCCCTCGGGCGAGCAGTACTTC
clone size: .
D gene: .
J gene: TRBJ2-7
V gene: TRBV25-1

CDR3 protein: CASRQLMNTEAFF
CDR3 DNA: TGTGCCAGCAGACAGCTCATGAACACTGAAGCTTTCTTT
clone size: .
D gene: .
J gene: TRBJ1-1
V gene: TRBV6-5

CDR3 protein: CASSSAAQGLKGGYTF
CDR3 DNA: TGTGCCAGCAGTTCCGCCGCGCAGGGGTTAAAGGGTGGCTACACCTTC
clone size: .
D gene: .
J gene: TRBJ1-2
V gene: TRBV28

CDR3 protein: CASSQITNYGYTF
CDR3 DNA: TGTGCCAGCAGCCAAATTACAAACTATGGCTACACCTTC
clone size: .
D gene: .
J gene: TRBJ1-2
V gene: TRBV3-1/TRBV3-2

CDR3 protein: CASSPSVKASFSGNTIYF
CDR3 DNA: TGTGCCAGCTCACCATCGGTCAAGGCATCATTCTCTGGAAACACCATATATTTT
clone size: .
D gene: .
J gene: TRBJ1-3
V gene: TRBV18

CDR3 protein: CSVAEGRRGNIQYF
CDR3 DNA: TGCAGCGTTGCCGAGGGGCGACGAGGAAACATTCAGTACTTC
clone size: .
D gene: .
J gene: TRBJ2-4
V gene: TRBV29-1

CDR3 protein: CASSQQGAGANVLTF
CDR3 DNA: TGTGCCAGCAGTCAGCAGGGGGCTGGGGCCAACGTCCTGACTTTC
clone size: .
D gene: TRBD1
J gene: TRBJ2-6
V gene: TRBV3-1/TRBV3-2

CDR3 protein: CATSRDKGTVDSNQPQHF
CDR3 DNA: TGTGCCACCAGCAGAGATAAGGGCACTGTAGATAGCAATCAGCCCCAGCATTTT
clone size: once
D gene: .
J gene: TRBJ1-5
V gene: TRBV15